What follows are 26 T cell receptor beta chains derived from one specimen sequenced in a study of control samples from healthy donors and cancer patients. The table came from immunoSEQ multiplex PCR; TCRdb's copy has only in-frame clones and leaves some out. The repertoire holds fewer than 200,000 clones, with roughly 90% as singletons. Input material: blood. The receptors come from a man aged 25 to 45 in good health.

This chain links TRBV28 with TRBJ2-7, with 7 nucleotides matching TRBD2. Germline loops: CDR1 MDHEN, CDR2 SYDVKM. The junction had 9 bases not matched to a gene; V was cut back by 6 bases and J by 4 bases. The length of the CDR3 is 14 residues. The CDR3 sequence is CASRETSWTYEQYF. The CDR3 nucleotides are TGTGCCAGCAGGGAGACTAGCTGGACTTACGAGCAGTACTTC.

V usage is TRBV19 and J usage is TRBJ1-3; D uncertain. The CDR3 consists of 13 residues. Trimming removed 9 bases at V and 3 bases at J, with 12 bases between. Germline CDR1 LNHDA, CDR2 SQIVND (reference sequence). This CDR3 reads CASCSPYGNTIYF. As DNA, the CDR3 is TGTGCCAGCTGTAGCCCCTATGGAAACACCATATATTTT.

The rearrangement uses TRBV18 and TRBJ1-5; no clear D gene. V was shortened by 4 bases and J by 7 bases, with 8 bases between the two germline ends. Germline V gene lookup returns CDR1 KGHSH and CDR2 LQKENI. CDR3 length: 12 amino acids. The CDR3 spells CASSLREQPQHF. The CDR3 nucleotides are TGTGCCAGCTCACTGAGGGAACAGCCCCAGCATTTT.

This clone was recorded only once. The rearrangement joins TRBV6-5 to TRBJ2-2, with TRBD2 matching over 8 bases. CDR1 and CDR2 (germline): MNHEY, SVGAGI. V trimming: 8 bases; J trimming: 2 bases; junction bases outside the gene matches: 4. The CDR3 totals 14 residues. CDR3 nucleotide sequence: TGTGCCAGCCATAGCGGGATTAACACCGGGGAGCTGTTTTTT. Translated, it gives CASHSGINTGELFF.

About this clone: A far larger clone is only one base removed, so a read error is likely. Here the CDR3 DNA reads TGTGCCAGCAGCCTTGGAAACACCATATATTTT. Translation: CASSLGNTIYF. The rearrangement uses TRBV6-6 and TRBJ1-3, with D uncertain. Trimming took 6 bases from V and 3 from J, leaving 3 bases between them. Germline CDR1 and CDR2: MNHNY and SVGAGI (reference sequence). The CDR3 totals 11 residues.

The gene calls are TRBV9 and TRBJ2-1; TRBD2 matches 10 bases. V trimming: 10 bases; J trimming: 7 bases; junction bases outside the gene matches: 11. The CDR3 loop spans 14 amino acids. The germline V gene has CDR1 SGDLS and CDR2 YYNGEE. Here the CDR3 DNA reads TGTGCCTCAACTCAGCGGGAGGGCTCTAATGAGCAGTTCTTC. Translation: CASTQREGSNEQFF.

The chain combines TRBV5-6 with TRBJ1-2; 7 bases line up with TRBD1. The germline V gene has CDR1 SGHDT and CDR2 YYEEEE. This CDR3 is built from 14 residues. Germline trimming cut 4 bases from V and 1 base from J; bases unmatched to any gene: 4. This CDR3 is CASSHWDSNYGYTF. The CDR3 DNA is TGTGCCAGCAGCCATTGGGACAGTAACTATGGCTACACCTTC.

There are a few counts of this clone. The chain has TRBV9 and TRBJ2-3; D ambiguous. The CDR3 runs to 15 residues. CDR1 SGDLS and CDR2 YYNGEE come from the germline V gene. Trimming stripped 0 bases from V and 2 bases from J, with 10 bases between. For the CDR3, the DNA is TGTGCCAGCAGCGTAGTCCCACAGAACACAGATACGCAGTATTTT. The encoded protein is CASSVVPQNTDTQYF.

On this clone itself: Other nucleotide sequences from this sample produce the same CDR3. The CDR3 protein is CASSVGGGQETQYF. The CDR3 region has the DNA TGTGCCAGCAGCGTAGGCGGGGGACAAGAGACCCAGTACTTC. The rearrangement links TRBV9 to TRBJ2-5; TRBD2 matches 7 bases. Germline V lookup: CDR1 SGDLS, CDR2 YYNGEE. This CDR3 is built from 14 residues. The V segment lost 0 bases and the J segment 2 bases; nucleotides outside the gene matches: 1.

The chain links TRBV6-5 to TRBJ2-7; D is unclear. Germline V CDR1 and CDR2: MNHEY, SVGAGI. The CDR3 has 11 amino acids. The V end was cut by 1 base, the J end by 6 bases, with 4 bases between. The CDR3 DNA reads TGTGCCAGCAGTTACTACGGCGAGCAGTACTTC. Its protein is CASSYYGEQYF.

This chain joins TRBV5-4 and TRBJ1-1; maybe TRBD1 (5 bases). The germline V and J ends were trimmed by 3 bases and 6 bases, with 18 bases remaining between them. Germline V gene sequence: CDR1 SGHNT, CDR2 YYREEE (reference sequence). This CDR3 is 15 amino acids long. CDR3 in amino acids: CASSSPGERWPEAFF. The CDR3 DNA sequence: TGTGCCAGCAGCTCGCCGGGGGAGAGGTGGCCTGAAGCTTTCTTT. The variable domain in full, with the rest retrieved from reference TRBV5-4 and TRBJ1-1, is ETGVTQSPTHLIKTRGQQVTLRCSSQSGHNTVSWYQQALGQGPQFIFQYYREEENGRGNFPPRFSGLQFPNYSSELNVNALELDDSALYLCASSSPGERWPEAFFGQGTRLTVV.

The chain recombines TRBV2 with TRBJ1-5; 9 positions match TRBD1. Germline V gene lookup returns CDR1 SNHLY and CDR2 FYNNEI. This CDR3 spans 13 amino acids. Unmatched junction bases numbered 2, after V lost 7 bases and J lost 4 bases. For the CDR3, the DNA is TGTGCCAGCACCGGGACAGGGAATCAGCCCCAGCATTTT. Its protein product is CASTGTGNQPQHF.

This clone was detected only a few times. The V call is TRBV25-1, the J call TRBJ1-6; D is unresolved. V was pared by 3 bases and J by 10 bases, with 16 bases between. The CDR3 has 15 amino acids. Germline V gene lookup returns CDR1 MGHDK and CDR2 SYGVNS. In DNA, the CDR3 is TGTGCCAGCAGTGACGTTGAAAACTCGCAATCACCCCTCCACTTT. This codes for CASSDVENSQSPLHF.

This clone has only one observation. The chain uses TRBV6-6 and TRBJ1-6, with D maybe TRBD1 (5 bases). Between the trimmed V and J ends, which lost 5 bases and 7 bases, there was a span of 6 bases. Germline V gene sequence: CDR1 MNHNY, CDR2 SVGAGI (reference sequence). CDR3 length: 12 amino acids. CDR3 protein: CASSPGNSPLHF. The CDR3 DNA reads TGTGCCAGCAGTCCAGGGAATTCACCCCTCCACTTT.

The chain uses TRBV6-2 or TRBV6-3 and TRBJ2-2; TRBD1 agrees at 7 bases. Germline CDR1 is MNHEY and CDR2 is SVGEGT. CDR3 size: 16 residues. Germline trimming cut 2 bases from V and 7 bases from J; bases unmatched to any gene: 10. The chain's CDR3 is CASSYDRVFTNGELFF. CDR3 DNA: TGTGCCAGCAGTTACGACAGGGTATTTACTAACGGGGAGCTGTTTTTT.

CDR3 DNA: TGTGCCAGCAGGCCCGACAGGGAAGGGACCGGGGAGCTGTTTTTT. The encoded protein is CASRPDREGTGELFF. The rearrangement links TRBV28 to TRBJ2-2, with TRBD1 identical over 7 bases. The length of the CDR3 is 15 residues. J gave up 5 bases and V 6 bases, and 9 bases lay outside the gene matches. Germline V gives CDR1 MDHEN, CDR2 SYDVKM.

The V call is TRBV6-5, the J call TRBJ2-1; 9 bases map to TRBD1. The germline V gene has CDR1 MNHEY and CDR2 SVGAGI. The CDR3 has 14 residues. Unmatched junction bases numbered 5, after V lost 6 bases and J lost 5 bases. The CDR3 reads CASRGQGWNNEQFF. Here the CDR3 DNA reads TGTGCCAGCAGGGGACAGGGATGGAACAATGAGCAGTTCTTC.

The chain recombines TRBV7-9 with TRBJ1-2, with D unclear. The germline V and J ends were trimmed by 1 base and 5 bases, with 8 bases remaining between them. CDR1 and CDR2 from the germline V gene are SEHNR and FQNEAQ (reference sequence). CDR3 length: 13 amino acids. Written as DNA, the CDR3 is TGTGCCAGCAGCTTAGAAAGTGGATATGGCTACACCTTC. Translating gives CASSLESGYGYTF.

This sequence joins TRBV25-1 and TRBJ1-4; D is unclear. This CDR3 spans 14 amino acids. Germline loops: CDR1 MGHDK, CDR2 SYGVNS. V lost 4 bases and J 4 bases, leaving 10 bases between the germline ends. The CDR3 DNA reads TGTGCCAGCAGTGCAGACCGGGATAATGAAAAACTGTTTTTT. Its translation: CASSADRDNEKLFF.

The rearrangement joins TRBV25-1 to TRBJ2-5, with 9 nucleotides matching TRBD1. Germline V gene sequence: CDR1 MGHDK, CDR2 SYGVNS. The CDR3 extends over 13 amino acids. Trimming at V came to 4 bases and at J to 8 bases, leaving 5 bases not matched to a gene. The DNA of the CDR3 is TGTGCCAGCAGTGCCTCGGGACAGGGAACCCAGTACTTC. This encodes CASSASGQGTQYF.

The V and J genes are TRBV29-1 and TRBJ1-1, with 8 bases fitting TRBD1. The CDR3 totals 13 residues. V lost 5 bases, J lost 7 bases, and 9 bases stayed unmatched. CDR1 is SQVTM, CDR2 ANQGSEA, per germline. CDR3 sequence (DNA): TGCAGCGTTCGGAGGGACAGGAGCCTTGAAGCTTTCTTT. Translating it yields CSVRRDRSLEAFF.

The rearrangement joins TRBV29-1 to TRBJ1-2, with no clear D. Germline lookup yields CDR1 SQVTM and CDR2 ANQGSEA. The V gene lost 5 bases and the J gene lost 2 bases, with 9 bases spanning the gap. The CDR3 has 12 residues. The CDR3 bases are TGCAGCGTTCTCGGCGGAAACTATGGCTACACCTTC. The encoded protein is CSVLGGNYGYTF.

The genes are TRBV18 and TRBJ2-7; TRBD1 agrees at 7 bases. CDR3 length equals 16 residues. The germline V gene encodes CDR1 KGHSH and CDR2 LQKENI. J lost 2 bases, V lost 7 bases, and 14 bases had no gene match. The CDR3 DNA follows: TGTGCCAGCTTATCAAAAGGGGGCCAAGGAACCTACGAGCAGTACTTC. It yields the protein CASLSKGGQGTYEQYF.

The V call is TRBV6-5, the J call TRBJ2-6; D possibly corresponds to TRBD2 (5 bases). Germline V gene lookup returns CDR1 MNHEY and CDR2 SVGAGI. This CDR3 comprises 12 residues. V lost 8 bases and J 4 bases, leaving 6 bases between the germline ends. The CDR3 reads CASGEGANVLTF. CDR3 DNA sequence: TGTGCCAGCGGGGAGGGGGCCAACGTCCTGACTTTC.

The chain links TRBV6-5 to TRBJ1-6; weak D call: TRBD1 (6 bases). The germline V gene has CDR1 MNHEY and CDR2 SVGAGI. This CDR3 is built from 14 residues. V gave up 6 bases and J gave up 11 bases, with 17 bases separating them. CDR3 coding DNA: TGTGCCAGCAGCCGAGGGGGGGTTGGAGCACCCCTCCACTTT. Translated: CASSRGGVGAPLHF.

This rearrangement joins TRBV28 to TRBJ1-2, with D maybe TRBD1 (5 bases). Trimming left V 5 bases short and J 6 bases short, with 16 bases between. The length of the CDR3 is 14 residues. Germline V gives CDR1 MDHEN, CDR2 SYDVKM. Written as DNA, the CDR3 is TGTGCCAGCAGTGTTACAGGCCAGTTAGATGGCTACACCTTC. Translated, it gives CASSVTGQLDGYTF.